The clone carrying this T cell receptor beta chain has only a few counts. TCRdb re-derived calls from the reads in MiXCR, one entry per CDR3 protein. Of roughly 300,000 distinct CDR3 sequences listed, over 20% were seen once; the top ten hold over 11%. This sample is drawn from a study of T cell repertoires in cytomegalovirus infection. Germline CDR1 MGHDK, CDR2 SYGVNS. The ends lost 1 base at V and 7 bases at J; junction bases unmatched: 8. This CDR3 has 15 residues. The chain is built from TRBV25-1 and TRBJ1-2; TRBD1 matches at 8 bases. Sequenced input: PBMCs. This TCR was sampled from a human donor in good health (CMV status not recorded). Some clones in this sample may be carry-over from other donors' samples. This CDR3 reads CASSESGRGPGGYTF. The CDR3 DNA is TGTGCCAGCAGTGAATCGGGCAGGGGGCCTGGTGGCTACACCTTC.